The clone carrying this TCR beta chain appeared many times. Its specificity is not known. This entry is derived from a study of T cells in Graves' hyperthyroidism and ophthalmopathy. Patients aged 18 to 65 had newly diagnosed hyperthyroidism of under 2 months' duration. Any patient presenting with uncontrolled infection, other autoimmune disease, pregnancy or lactation was left out. Findings and caveats of the study: Blood also contained most expanded thyroid clonotypes above 0.001. Model-based prediction identified ophthalmopathy a median about 6 months prior to its onset.

Germline CDR1 and CDR2: SGHRS and YFSETQ. V was clipped by 0 bases and J by 5 bases, with 12 bases between them. The CDR3 consists of 15 residues. RNA transcripts provided the source from which TCR beta CDR3 regions were amplified. An initial round of RT-PCR targeting the TCR CDR3 relied on the HTBI primer set. One entry per CDR3 protein results from TCRdb running MiXCR on the multiplex PCR reads. Of hundreds of thousands of distinct CDR3 sequences in the sample, 15% to 20% were seen once. The receptor was derived from a man aged 35-49 years with Graves' hyperthyroidism. Sequenced sample: blood. The J gene is TRBJ2-1, the V gene TRBV5-1; weak D call: TRBD2 (6 bases). Written as DNA, the CDR3 is TGCGCCAGCAGCTTGGCCCCGGGGGAGCACAATGAGCAGTTCTTC. Translation gives CASSLAPGEHNEQFF. Combining the CDR3 with reference TRBV5-1 and TRBJ2-1 gives the whole variable domain KAGVTQTPRYLIKTRGQQVTLSCSPISGHRSVSWYQQTPGQGLQFLFEYFSETQRNKGNFPGRFSGRQFSNSRSEMNVSTLELGDSALYLCASSLAPGEHNEQFFGPGTRLTVL.